This T cell receptor beta chain was retrieved from a study of prognosis after radiotherapy for stage I lung cancer. Study in general: Patients were enrolled between April 2018 and 2019 (all with stage I non-small cell lung cancer). Metastases at distant sites emerged in several patients after radiotherapy, at a median of 7 months, whereas over twelve showed no significant progression.

It was by two-round multiplex PCR that TCR beta CDR3 was amplified from genomic DNA. Every TRBV and TRBJ gene had its own specific primer in first-round PCR. TCRdb reanalysed the multiplex PCR reads using MiXCR and keeps one entry per CDR3 protein. The data contain about 59,000 distinct CDR3 sequences, 26% of them singletons. This clonotype was seen at least ten times. Germline lookup yields CDR1 LGHDT and CDR2 YNNKEL (reference sequence). V was clipped by 4 bases and J by 8 bases, with 12 bases between them. The CDR3 sequence is 13 residues long. Peripheral blood, about 6 milliliters per draw, was collected at each of two time points.

Sequencing used PBMCs, obtained before or after stereotactic body radiation therapy (not recorded which). V and J are TRBV3-1 and TRBJ2-1, with D possibly called TRBD1 or TRBD2 (5 bases each). The TCR originated in a donor over 45 with non-small cell lung cancer. The CDR3 bases are TGTGCCAGCAGCCGGGGCCTGGGGGATGAGCAGTTCTTC. Its translation is CASSRGLGDEQFF.